Listed below are T cell receptor beta chains from one sample, sequenced in a study of T-cell memory formation after mild COVID-19. TCRdb redid the calling of the 5' RACE reads with MiXCR, one entry per CDR3 protein. This sample has approximately 150,000 distinct CDR3 sequences, with 6% to 6.5% found just once. Sequencing was performed on PBMCs or a T cell subset sorted from them (not recorded which). The receptors here all came from an adult woman who had mild COVID-19 (a few samples of this study predate the infection). Cell type and time point are not known. Each CDR3 is given with its conserved first and last residue. Each record gives: V gene, clone size, D gene, J gene, CDR3 protein, CDR3 DNA. D genes are given only for firm matches. Size tells how often a clone was seen (once, few, many) or the class of an expanded clone, and some rows leave it out.

>TRBV5-1|many|-|TRBJ1-1
CASSSDGYNTEAFF
TGCGCCAGCAGCTCGGACGGATATAACACTGAAGCTTTCTTT
>TRBV5-1|many|TRBD2|TRBJ2-5
CASSLTSGAQETQYF
TGCGCCAGCAGCTTGACTAGCGGGGCACAAGAGACCCAGTACTTC
>TRBV6-5|few|TRBD2|TRBJ2-6
CASSKGRVSGANVLTF
TGTGCCAGCAGTAAAGGGAGGGTCTCTGGGGCCAACGTCCTGACTTTC
>TRBV3-1|-|-|TRBJ2-1
CASSQQPGTYNEQFF
TGTGCCAGCAGCCAACAACCGGGGACATACAATGAGCAGTTCTTC
>TRBV19|-|-|TRBJ2-7
CASSMQRTYEQYF
TGTGCCAGTAGTATGCAGAGAACCTACGAGCAGTACTTC
>TRBV3-1|many|-|TRBJ1-6
CASSQEAGASPLHF
TGTGCCAGCAGCCAAGAAGCAGGGGCCTCACCCCTCCACTTT
>TRBV18|-|TRBD2|TRBJ2-5
CASSPGGLAGTQYF
TGTGCCAGCTCACCCGGTGGACTAGCTGGGACCCAGTACTTC
>TRBV12-3/TRBV12-4|many|TRBD2|TRBJ2-7
CASSARGETYEQYF
TGTGCCAGCAGTGCACGGGGGGAAACCTACGAGCAGTACTTC
>TRBV6-5|-|-|TRBJ2-7
CASQIQGGGTYEQYF
TGTGCCAGCCAAATCCAAGGGGGCGGGACCTACGAGCAGTACTTC
>TRBV7-8|many|-|TRBJ1-2
CASSSSRELGYGYTF
TGTGCCAGCAGCTCCAGCCGGGAACTGGGCTATGGCTACACCTTC
>TRBV4-1|few|-|TRBJ2-2
CASSIGENTGELFF
TGCGCCAGCAGCATCGGGGAGAACACCGGGGAGCTGTTTTTT
>TRBV30|-|TRBD1|TRBJ1-6
CAWDRGWSPLHF
TGTGCCTGGGACAGGGGTTGGTCACCCCTCCACTTT
>TRBV12-3/TRBV12-4|many|TRBD1|TRBJ2-7
CASSLALLQGPYEQYF
TGTGCCAGCAGTTTAGCGCTCCTACAGGGGCCCTACGAGCAGTACTTC
>TRBV7-2|many|TRBD1|TRBJ1-4
CASSSQQGARSEKLFF
TGTGCCAGCAGCTCGCAACAGGGGGCGCGCAGTGAAAAACTGTTTTTT
>TRBV5-1|many|-|TRBJ2-7
CASSFALPGSTIPYEQYF
TGCGCCAGCAGCTTTGCCCTTCCGGGCTCGACTATACCCTACGAGCAGTACTTC
>TRBV15|many|TRBD2|TRBJ2-1
CATSRVERGGNEQFF
TGTGCCACCAGCAGAGTGGAGCGGGGGGGGAATGAGCAGTTCTTC
>TRBV4-1|few|-|TRBJ2-2
CASSQVWGTGELFF
TGCGCCAGCAGCCAAGTGTGGGGGACCGGGGAGCTGTTTTTT
>TRBV21-1|many|-|TRBJ2-3
CASFFLLGEVGTDTQYF
TGTGCCAGCTTCTTCCTGCTAGGAGAAGTTGGCACAGATACGCAGTATTTT
>TRBV18|few|TRBD2|TRBJ2-7
CASSPTLAGVYEQYF
TGTGCCAGCTCACCCACTCTAGCGGGGGTGTACGAGCAGTACTTC
>TRBV12-3/TRBV12-4|few|-|TRBJ1-1
CASSLRGVNTEAFF
TGTGCCAGCAGTTTAAGGGGGGTGAACACTGAAGCTTTCTTT
>TRBV12-3/TRBV12-4|-|-|TRBJ1-1
CASNLGGNTEAFF
TGTGCCAGCAACCTTGGGGGAAACACTGAAGCTTTCTTT
>TRBV5-5|many|TRBD2|TRBJ2-1
CASSRVRGERLANKGYNEQFF
TGTGCCAGCAGCCGTGTTCGGGGGGAGAGACTAGCGAATAAGGGGTACAATGAGCAGTTCTTC
>TRBV20-1|few|-|TRBJ2-7
CSASRGPDLSYEQYF
TGCAGTGCTAGTCGAGGGCCGGACCTTTCCTACGAGCAGTACTTC
>TRBV7-2|few|-|TRBJ1-5
CASSDSWGSNQPQHF
TGTGCCAGCAGTGATAGTTGGGGTAGCAATCAGCCCCAGCATTTT
>TRBV3-1|many|-|TRBJ2-2
CASSLLTGELFF
TGTGCCAGCAGCTTACTCACCGGGGAGCTGTTTTTT
>TRBV25-1|few|TRBD1|TRBJ2-1
CASSDPGTGGAYNEQFF
TGTGCCAGCAGTGACCCCGGGACAGGGGGCGCCTACAATGAGCAGTTCTTC
>TRBV7-9|many|TRBD1|TRBJ2-1
CASSSPGQGVNEQFF
TGTGCCAGCAGCTCTCCGGGACAGGGGGTCAATGAGCAGTTCTTC
>TRBV12-3/TRBV12-4|many|-|TRBJ1-6
CASSSRVINSPLHF
TGTGCCAGCAGTTCCAGGGTTATCAATTCACCCCTCCACTTT
>TRBV12-3/TRBV12-4|few|-|TRBJ1-1
CASSFTVGDTEAFF
TGTGCCAGCAGTTTCACGGTGGGAGACACTGAAGCTTTCTTT
>TRBV12-3/TRBV12-4|few|-|TRBJ2-7
CASSLEGGNYEQYF
TGTGCCAGCAGTTTAGAAGGAGGTAACTACGAGCAGTACTTC
>TRBV12-3/TRBV12-4|few|-|TRBJ1-1
CASSKGGRNTEAFF
TGTGCCAGCAGTAAGGGCGGGAGGAACACTGAAGCTTTCTTT
>TRBV7-3|many|-|TRBJ2-1
CASSLNLPGPKPYNEQFF
TGTGCCAGCAGCCTAAACCTCCCAGGGCCCAAACCCTACAATGAGCAGTTCTTC
>TRBV5-1|many|TRBD1|TRBJ2-2
CASSLDLPGQGAGELFF
TGCGCCAGCAGCTTGGACCTACCGGGACAGGGGGCCGGGGAGCTGTTTTTT
>TRBV7-9|-|TRBD2|TRBJ2-2
CASRTPGLATTGELFF
TGTGCCAGCAGGACGCCGGGACTAGCGACCACCGGGGAGCTGTTTTTT
>TRBV7-9|many|-|TRBJ1-1
CASSLTGINTEAFF
TGTGCCAGCAGCCTCACAGGGATAAACACTGAAGCTTTCTTT
>TRBV12-3/TRBV12-4|few|TRBD2|TRBJ2-7
CASSLVGGGYGQYF
TGTGCCAGCAGTTTAGTTGGCGGGGGGTACGGGCAGTACTTC
>TRBV20-1|many|TRBD1|TRBJ2-7
CSALTGQGSYEQYF
TGCAGTGCTCTCACCGGACAGGGGTCCTACGAGCAGTACTTC
>TRBV3-1|many|-|TRBJ2-7
CASSRLQVNEQYF
TGTGCCAGCAGCCGCCTACAGGTAAACGAGCAGTACTTC
>TRBV7-2|few|-|TRBJ1-2
CASSKTGRSNYGYTF
TGTGCCAGCAGCAAAACGGGCAGATCCAACTATGGCTACACCTTC
>TRBV12-3/TRBV12-4|-|-|TRBJ1-2
CASSLIRTYGYTF
TGTGCCAGCAGTTTGATACGGACCTATGGCTACACCTTC
>TRBV20-1|few|-|TRBJ1-6
CSARDSSRMLNNSPLHF
TGCAGTGCTAGAGATTCGAGCCGCATGCTTAATAATTCACCCCTCCACTTT
>TRBV5-1|many|-|TRBJ2-5
CASSLYEGRETQYF
TGCGCCAGCAGCCTCTACGAAGGCCGGGAGACCCAGTACTTC
>TRBV30|-|-|TRBJ1-2
CAWSVVPAIYGYTF
TGTGCCTGGAGTGTAGTCCCAGCAATCTATGGCTACACCTTC
>TRBV3-1|many|TRBD1|TRBJ1-1
CASSQAGTVNTEAFF
TGTGCCAGCAGCCAAGCCGGGACAGTGAACACTGAAGCTTTCTTT
>TRBV5-1|many|-|TRBJ2-1
CASSFEGTSPDEQFF
TGCGCCAGCAGCTTCGAGGGGACGTCGCCCGACGAGCAGTTCTTC
>TRBV6-5|few|TRBD1|TRBJ2-7
CASRRTGGSYEQYF
TGTGCCAGCAGAAGGACAGGGGGCTCCTACGAGCAGTACTTC
>TRBV20-1|many|-|TRBJ1-3
CSARVPGATGNTIYF
TGCAGTGCTAGAGTCCCAGGGGCGACTGGAAACACCATATATTTT
>TRBV9|many|TRBD2|TRBJ2-1
CASSVGVAGGYNEQFF
TGTGCCAGCAGCGTAGGGGTAGCGGGGGGATACAATGAGCAGTTCTTC
>TRBV12-3/TRBV12-4|few|-|TRBJ2-1
CASSFRGTSYNEQFF
TGTGCCAGCAGTTTCCGCGGGACTTCCTACAATGAGCAGTTCTTC
>TRBV7-9|-|TRBD1|TRBJ1-4
CASSLDPTGRGKLFF
TGTGCCAGCAGCTTAGACCCGACAGGGAGAGGAAAACTGTTTTTT
>TRBV29-1|many|-|TRBJ2-1
CSVEMVRGMSSYNEQFF
TGCAGCGTTGAAATGGTAAGGGGTATGAGCTCCTACAATGAGCAGTTCTTC
>TRBV2|-|TRBD1|TRBJ2-5
CASIGDRVLRRQETQYF
TGTGCCAGCATAGGGGACAGGGTTTTAAGGAGACAAGAGACCCAGTACTTC
>TRBV3-1|-|-|TRBJ2-1
CASSQRSGTFSYNEQFF
TGTGCCAGCAGCCAAAGGAGTGGGACTTTCTCCTACAATGAGCAGTTCTTC
>TRBV12-3/TRBV12-4|many|TRBD1|TRBJ2-2
CASSSDRGYTGELFF
TGTGCCAGCAGTTCAGACAGGGGATACACCGGGGAGCTGTTTTTT
>TRBV4-2|-|TRBD2|TRBJ2-2
CASSQDGSGRTGELFF
TGTGCCAGCAGCCAAGACGGTAGCGGGAGGACCGGGGAGCTGTTTTTT